Here is one T cell receptor beta chain with its context. What it recognizes is unknown. The sample belongs to a study of spatial heterogeneity in lung cancer. Study-level background: A unique TCR and UMI combination showed up more than ten times in raw reads, on average. Findings and caveats of the study: For expanded intratumoral alpha and beta TCRs, counts tracked tumor mutation counts.

The V end lost 3 bases, the J end lost 0 bases, and 9 bases lay between the germline ends. The CDR3 is made up of 15 amino acids. Germline values: CDR1 SNHLY, CDR2 FYNNEI. Documented time point: sample taken at primary tumor resection. Patients with untreated early-stage non-small cell lung cancer, numbering some 68, were the donors. The authors sequenced whole RNA from tumor, nontumor lung or frozen PBMC without sorting. Unique molecular identifiers tagged every individual TCR cDNA molecule. TCRdb reprocessed the 5' RACE reads via MiXCR and lists one record per CDR3 protein. Among 4,000 to 5,000 distinct CDR3 sequences listed, 8.4% were seen once.

Sample: lung tumor tissue, taken at surgery. The rearrangement joins TRBV2 to TRBJ2-1; no firm D call. This receptor was obtained from a female donor with early-stage non-small cell lung cancer. For the CDR3, the DNA is TGTGCCAGCAGTGAGGGGTACAGCTCCTACAATGAGCAGTTCTTC. Amino acids: CASSEGYSSYNEQFF. Combining the CDR3 with reference TRBV2 and TRBJ2-1 gives the whole variable domain EPEVTQTPSHQVTQMGQEVILRCVPISNHLYFYWYRQILGQKVEFLVSFYNNEISEKSEIFDDQFSVERPDGSNFTLKIRSTKLEDSAMYFCASSEGYSSYNEQFFGPGTRLTVL.